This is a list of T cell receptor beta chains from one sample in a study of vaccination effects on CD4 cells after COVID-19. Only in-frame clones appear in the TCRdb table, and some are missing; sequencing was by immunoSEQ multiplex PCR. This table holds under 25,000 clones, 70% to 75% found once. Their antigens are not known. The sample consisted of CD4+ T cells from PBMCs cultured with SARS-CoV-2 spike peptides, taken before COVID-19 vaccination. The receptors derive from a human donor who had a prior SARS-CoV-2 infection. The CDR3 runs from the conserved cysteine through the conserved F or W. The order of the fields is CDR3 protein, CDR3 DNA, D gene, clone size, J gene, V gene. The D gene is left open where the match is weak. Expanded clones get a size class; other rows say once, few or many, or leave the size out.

CASSRDRGRNSPLHF TGTGCCAGCAGCCGAGACAGGGGAAGGAATTCACCCCTCCACTTT TRBD1 NA TRBJ1-6 TRBV4-2
CASSVSLGTSTDTQYF TGTGCCAGCAGTGTTTCGCTGGGGACAAGCACAGATACGCAGTATTTT NA NA TRBJ2-3 TRBV6-1
CAISELGVEYGYTF TGTGCCATCAGTGAGCTCGGGGTGGAGTATGGCTACACCTTC NA NA TRBJ1-2 TRBV10-3
CASSRGTEDGIQYF TGCGCCAGCAGCCGAGGCACAGAAGACGGCATTCAGTACTTC NA NA TRBJ2-4 TRBV5-1
CASSQERLGTLNTGELFF TGCGCCAGCAGCCAAGAACGTCTTGGGACACTGAACACCGGGGAGCTGTTTTTT NA NA TRBJ2-2 TRBV4-3
CSVGAGTRNIQYF TGCAGCGTTGGGGCAGGCACTCGGAACATTCAGTACTTC NA NA TRBJ2-4 TRBV29-1
CASSQGHGQGPYNEQFF TGTGCCAGCAGCCAAGGACACGGACAGGGCCCCTACAATGAGCAGTTCTTC TRBD1 few TRBJ2-1 TRBV4-2
CASSLVETQYF TGTGCCAGCAGCTTGGTGGAGACCCAGTACTTC NA NA TRBJ2-5 TRBV5-6
CASSLATGGYYGYTF TGTGCCAGCAGCTTGGCGACAGGGGGCTACTATGGCTACACCTTC TRBD1 NA TRBJ1-2 TRBV5-4
CAIRAGEDEQYF TGTGCCATCAGGGCAGGGGAGGACGAGCAGTACTTC NA NA TRBJ2-7 TRBV10-3
CARGTGNSPLHF TGTGCCAGAGGGACGGGAAATTCACCCCTCCACTTT NA few TRBJ1-6 TRBV2
CASSPHQGQGGLGTQYF TGTGCCAGCAGCCCACACCAGGGACAGGGGGGATTGGGTACGCAGTATTTT TRBD1 NA TRBJ2-3 TRBV11-2
CASTTSRTSGRLSEQFF TGTGCCAGCACCACCTCCAGGACTAGCGGGAGACTGAGTGAGCAGTTCTTC TRBD2 NA TRBJ2-1 TRBV18
CASSPNRRSSYNEQFF TGTGCCAGTAGTCCCAATCGGCGGAGCTCCTACAATGAGCAGTTCTTC NA NA TRBJ2-1 TRBV19
CASSISGTGTGNTIYF TGTGCCAGTAGTATATCGGGGACAGGGACTGGAAACACCATATATTTT TRBD1 NA TRBJ1-3 TRBV19
CATSASPGLADTDTQYF TGTGCCACCAGTGCCAGTCCGGGACTAGCTGACACAGATACGCAGTATTTT TRBD2 once TRBJ2-3 TRBV24-1
CASSLRAHTGNTGELFF TGTGCCAGCAGCTTAAGAGCGCACACAGGAAACACCGGGGAGCTGTTTTTT NA NA TRBJ2-2 TRBV7-3
CASSLGPSSGANVLTF TGCGCCAGCAGCTTGGGACCGAGCTCTGGGGCCAACGTCCTGACTTTC NA NA TRBJ2-6 TRBV5-1
CSVAKQEPLFEQFF TGCAGCGTTGCAAAACAGGAGCCCTTGTTCGAGCAGTTCTTC NA NA TRBJ2-1 TRBV29-1
CASSLVQGLSSEAFF TGTGCCAGCAGCCTGGTGCAGGGCCTCTCTTCTGAAGCTTTCTTT NA NA TRBJ1-1 TRBV5-4
CASSATGTGLLGANVLTF TGCGCCAGCAGCGCAACCGGGACAGGGTTACTTGGGGCCAACGTCCTGACTTTC TRBD1 NA TRBJ2-6 TRBV5-1
CASSLAPAVRGSTDTQYF TGCGCCAGCAGCTTGGCCCCGGCAGTGAGGGGCTCCACAGATACGCAGTATTTT NA NA TRBJ2-3 TRBV5-1
CASSLAASTYEQYF TGCGCCAGCAGCTTGGCCGCTAGCACGTACGAGCAGTACTTC NA NA TRBJ2-7 TRBV5-1
CASSPAFSETQYF TGTGCCAGCAGCCCTGCTTTTTCGGAGACCCAGTACTTC NA NA TRBJ2-5 TRBV7-3
CASSLNRVRQPQHF TGTGCCAGCAGCTTGAATCGGGTACGCCAGCCCCAGCATTTT NA NA TRBJ1-5 TRBV7-8
CAIRDGERYNEQFF TGTGCCATCAGGGACGGAGAAAGATACAATGAGCAGTTCTTC NA few TRBJ2-1 TRBV10-3
CAILQGGAYGYTF TGTGCCATCCTCCAGGGGGGTGCCTATGGCTACACCTTC TRBD1 NA TRBJ1-2 TRBV28
CASKVRQGGDMNTEAFF TGCGCCAGCAAAGTTCGACAGGGTGGTGACATGAACACTGAAGCTTTCTTT TRBD1 few TRBJ1-1 TRBV5-1
CASSWEGADIQYF TGTGCCAGCAGCTGGGAGGGGGCGGACATTCAGTACTTC NA NA TRBJ2-4 TRBV5-6
CATSRNRGNYGYTF TGTGCCACCAGCAGAAACAGGGGCAACTATGGCTACACCTTC TRBD1 few TRBJ1-2 TRBV15
CASSNKQWSTPFLGNTIYF TGTGCCAGCTCGAACAAGCAGTGGTCCACACCTTTCCTAGGAAACACCATATATTTT NA NA TRBJ1-3 TRBV18
CASSVGGGGQETQYF TGTGCCAGCAGCGTAGGGGGGGGAGGGCAAGAGACCCAGTACTTC TRBD2 NA TRBJ2-5 TRBV9
CASSLQTSGTDTQYF TGCGCCAGCAGCTTGCAAACTAGTGGCACAGATACGCAGTATTTT NA NA TRBJ2-3 TRBV5-1
CASTDMPESSYEQYF TGTGCCAGCACCGACATGCCGGAGAGCTCCTACGAGCAGTACTTC NA NA TRBJ2-7 TRBV7-8
CASSESALSGNTGELFF TGTGCCAGCAGTGAATCTGCGCTGTCAGGGAACACCGGGGAGCTGTTTTTT NA medium-sized TRBJ2-2 TRBV6-1
CASSLEAAFGKLFF TGTGCCAGCAGCTTAGAAGCCGCCTTTGGAAAACTGTTTTTT NA few TRBJ1-4 TRBV7-9
CASSLRTLQETQYF TGCGCCAGCAGCTTACGGACATTGCAAGAGACCCAGTACTTC NA NA TRBJ2-5 TRBV5-1
CASSPWGGGDTDTQYF TGTGCCAGCAGCCCCTGGGGCGGGGGCGACACAGATACGCAGTATTTT NA NA TRBJ2-3 TRBV7-9
CASSYSHSSGNTIYF TGTGCCAGCAGTTACTCGCACAGCTCTGGAAACACCATATATTTT NA medium-sized TRBJ1-3 TRBV6-5
CAWNLAGGPYEGEQYF TGTGCCTGGAATCTAGCGGGAGGGCCTTACGAGGGGGAGCAGTACTTC TRBD2 NA TRBJ2-7 TRBV30
CASSSTYQGNYGYTF TGTGCCAGCAGCAGTACCTACCAGGGTAACTATGGCTACACCTTC NA once TRBJ1-2 TRBV25-1
CASSLTGQGDSPLHF TGTGCCAGCAGCCTCACCGGACAGGGAGACTCACCCCTCCACTTT TRBD1 NA TRBJ1-6 TRBV16
CASRGTSGGYEQYF TGTGCCAGCAGAGGGACTAGCGGGGGTTATGAGCAGTACTTC TRBD2 NA TRBJ2-7 TRBV2
CASSTDGRYTYNEQFF TGCGCCAGCAGCACGGACGGGAGATACACCTACAATGAGCAGTTCTTC NA NA TRBJ2-1 TRBV5-1
CASSQERGRRETQYF TGTGCCAGCAGCCAAGAGAGGGGGCGTAGGGAGACCCAGTACTTC TRBD1 NA TRBJ2-5 TRBV14
CASSLLGDFDNEQFF TGCGCCAGCAGCCTACTAGGGGATTTTGACAATGAGCAGTTCTTC NA NA TRBJ2-1 TRBV5-1
CAWSVQELKNGYTF TGTGCCTGGAGTGTACAGGAATTGAAAAATGGCTACACCTTC NA NA TRBJ1-2 TRBV30
CASLGQAISYEQYF TGTGCCAGTCTCGGACAGGCGATATCCTACGAGCAGTACTTC TRBD1 NA TRBJ2-7 TRBV6-5
CASSLQQGSTEAFF TGTGCCAGCAGCTTGCAACAGGGGAGCACTGAAGCTTTCTTT TRBD1 NA TRBJ1-1 TRBV7-3
CASSRRAGNTIYF TGTGCCAGCAGCCGACGGGCTGGAAACACCATATATTTT NA NA TRBJ1-3 TRBV5-6
CASSPTPHMNTEAFF TGTGCCAGCTCACCAACCCCACACATGAACACTGAAGCTTTCTTT NA NA TRBJ1-1 TRBV18
CASSYSGGRANYGYTF TGTGCCAGCAGTTACTCGGGGGGCAGGGCTAACTATGGCTACACCTTC NA NA TRBJ1-2 TRBV6-5
CSVSGGFTEAFF TGCAGCGTTTCCGGGGGTTTCACTGAAGCTTTCTTT NA few TRBJ1-1 TRBV29-1
CASRLGAGGGAYEQYF TGTGCCAGCAGACTCGGCGCGGGAGGGGGGGCTTACGAGCAGTACTTC TRBD2 NA TRBJ2-7 TRBV28
CASSQEERYTDTQYF TGTGCCAGCAGCCAAGAAGAGCGGTACACAGATACGCAGTATTTT NA few TRBJ2-3 TRBV4-2
CAWSARLAGTGELFF TGTGCCTGGAGTGCCAGACTAGCGGGAACCGGGGAGCTGTTTTTT TRBD2 few TRBJ2-2 TRBV30
CASSLEAGSNEQYF TGCGCCAGCAGCTTGGAGGCAGGGAGCAACGAGCAGTACTTC NA few TRBJ2-7 TRBV5-1
CASSYGVSGGGGYTF TGTGCCAGCAGTTACGGAGTTTCAGGGGGTGGCGGCTACACCTTC TRBD1 NA TRBJ1-2 TRBV6-5
CAISVVGLAGAPFF TGTGCCATCAGTGTAGTCGGACTAGCGGGAGCTCCGTTCTTC TRBD2 NA TRBJ2-1 TRBV10-3
CASTKSVSGANVLTF TGTGCCAGCACCAAGAGCGTATCTGGGGCCAACGTCCTGACTTTC NA once TRBJ2-6 TRBV6-5